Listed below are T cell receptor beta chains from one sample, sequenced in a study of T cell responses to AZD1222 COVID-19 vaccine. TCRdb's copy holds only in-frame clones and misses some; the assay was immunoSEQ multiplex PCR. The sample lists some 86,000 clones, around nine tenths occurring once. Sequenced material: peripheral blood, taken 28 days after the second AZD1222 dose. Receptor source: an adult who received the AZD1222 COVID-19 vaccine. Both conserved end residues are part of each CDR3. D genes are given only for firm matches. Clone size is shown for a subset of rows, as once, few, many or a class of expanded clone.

TGCGCCAGCAGCTTGGTTGGGACTAATGAAAAACTGTTTTTT | CASSLVGTNEKLFF | - | TRBJ1-4 | once | TRBV5-1
TGTGCCAGTCATGAGGTTAGGGGAAACATTCAGTACTTC | CASHEVRGNIQYF | - | TRBJ2-4 | - | TRBV6-5
TGTGCCAGCAGTCGGGACATCGGCTACAATGAGCAGTTCTTC | CASSRDIGYNEQFF | - | TRBJ2-1 | - | TRBV6-2/TRBV6-3
TGTGCCAGCAGCTTTACGGCAGGGGATGAAGCTTTCTTT | CASSFTAGDEAFF | - | TRBJ1-1 | - | TRBV5-6
TGTGCCACCAGTGATTTTTCAGGGGACGATGAGCAGTTCTTC | CATSDFSGDDEQFF | - | TRBJ2-1 | - | TRBV24-1
TGCGCCAGCAGTGGGAACACAGGTTACGAGCAGTACTTC | CASSGNTGYEQYF | - | TRBJ2-7 | - | TRBV10-1
TGTGCCAGCAGCTTAGTGGCTAGCGGCTACAATGAGCAGTTCTTC | CASSLVASGYNEQFF | TRBD2 | TRBJ2-1 | - | TRBV7-2
TGCGCCAGCAGCGCGGGACAGGGGAGCTCCTACGAGCAGTACTTC | CASSAGQGSSYEQYF | TRBD1 | TRBJ2-7 | - | TRBV10-1
TGTGCCAGCAGTCATAGCGGGAGTGGATCCTACAATGAGCAGTTCTTC | CASSHSGSGSYNEQFF | TRBD2 | TRBJ2-1 | - | TRBV6-4
TGTGCCAGCAGCTTGGGACACCAAGAGACCCAGTACTTC | CASSLGHQETQYF | - | TRBJ2-5 | - | TRBV7-3
TGTGCCAGCAGTTACGGGGACCTCCTAGCGGATGAGCAGTTCTTC | CASSYGDLLADEQFF | TRBD2 | TRBJ2-1 | - | TRBV6-2/TRBV6-3
TGCGCCAGCAGCCAAGATAGACAGAGTGGAGGTTACTCCTACGAGCAGTACTTC | CASSQDRQSGGYSYEQYF | - | TRBJ2-7 | - | TRBV4-3
TGTGCCAGTAGTGGTCCGGGACAGGGGGCTAATGAGCAGTTCTTC | CASSGPGQGANEQFF | TRBD1 | TRBJ2-1 | - | TRBV19
TGTGCCAGCAGCCAACACTGCAGGACAGCAGATACGCAGTATTTT | CASSQHCRTADTQYF | - | TRBJ2-3 | - | TRBV3-1/TRBV3-2
TGTGCCAGCAGCTTAATTTTCGAGCAGTACTTC | CASSLIFEQYF | - | TRBJ2-7 | - | TRBV11-2
TGTGCCAGCAGTGACTCGTCGGGCCCAGATACGCAGTATTTT | CASSDSSGPDTQYF | - | TRBJ2-3 | few | TRBV6-4
TGTGCCTGTAACCAGGGGGGCGTTACTGAAGCTTTCTTT | CACNQGGVTEAFF | TRBD1 | TRBJ1-1 | - | TRBV30
TGTGCCAGCAGCTTGGCCCCTCCCCCAACAGATACGCAGTATTTT | CASSLAPPPTDTQYF | - | TRBJ2-3 | - | TRBV5-6
TGCGCCAGCAGCTTGGATGGCAGGGGATATGGCTACACCTTC | CASSLDGRGYGYTF | - | TRBJ1-2 | - | TRBV5-1
TGTGCCAGCTCACCACGCCTAATAGTGTCAGGCTCCTACGAGCAGTACTTC | CASSPRLIVSGSYEQYF | - | TRBJ2-7 | few | TRBV18
TGTGCCACCAGCCCTCAGACTTACAATGAGCAGTTCTTC | CATSPQTYNEQFF | - | TRBJ2-1 | - | TRBV15
TGCGCCAGCAGCCTGGGGACAGCAAAAACCGGGGAGCTGTTTTTT | CASSLGTAKTGELFF | TRBD1 | TRBJ2-2 | - | TRBV4-1